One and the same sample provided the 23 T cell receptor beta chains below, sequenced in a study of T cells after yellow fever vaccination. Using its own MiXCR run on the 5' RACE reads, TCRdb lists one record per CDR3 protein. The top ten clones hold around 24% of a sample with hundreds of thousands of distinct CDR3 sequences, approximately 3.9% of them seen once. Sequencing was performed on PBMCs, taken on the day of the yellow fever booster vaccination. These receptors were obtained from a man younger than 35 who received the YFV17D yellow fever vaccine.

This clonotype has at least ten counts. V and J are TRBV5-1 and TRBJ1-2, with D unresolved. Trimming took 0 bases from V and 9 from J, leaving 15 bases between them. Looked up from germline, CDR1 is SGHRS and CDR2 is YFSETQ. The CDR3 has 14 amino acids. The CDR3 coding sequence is TGCGCCAGCAGCTTGGGGCCGACCCCACTGAGCTACACCTTC. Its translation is CASSLGPTPLSYTF.

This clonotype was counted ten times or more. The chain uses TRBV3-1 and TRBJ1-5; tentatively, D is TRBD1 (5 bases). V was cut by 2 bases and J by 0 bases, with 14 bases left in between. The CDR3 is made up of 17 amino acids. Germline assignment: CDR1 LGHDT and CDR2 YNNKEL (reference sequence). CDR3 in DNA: TGTGCCAGCAGCCAATACCGACAGAGATATAGCAATCAGCCCCAGCATTTT. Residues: CASSQYRQRYSNQPQHF. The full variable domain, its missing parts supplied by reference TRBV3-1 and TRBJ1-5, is DTAVSQTPKYLVTQMGNDKSIKCEQNLGHDTMYWYKQDSKKFLKIMFSYNNKELIINETVPNRFSPKSPDKAHLNLHINSLELGDSAVYFCASSQYRQRYSNQPQHFGDGTRLSIL.

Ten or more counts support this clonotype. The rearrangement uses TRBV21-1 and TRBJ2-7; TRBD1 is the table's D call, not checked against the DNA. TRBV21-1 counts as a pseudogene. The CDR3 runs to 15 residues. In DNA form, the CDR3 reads TGTGCCGTCACTGTCCGGGGCCCCTCCAAGTACGAGCAGTACGTC. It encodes CAVTVRGPSKYEQYV.

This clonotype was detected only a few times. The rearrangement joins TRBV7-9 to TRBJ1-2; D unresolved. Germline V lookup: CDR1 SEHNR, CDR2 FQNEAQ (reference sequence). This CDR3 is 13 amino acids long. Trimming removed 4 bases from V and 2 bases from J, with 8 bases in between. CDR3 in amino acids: CASSSSDNYGYTF. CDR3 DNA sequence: TGTGCCAGCAGCTCCTCAGACAACTATGGCTACACCTTC.

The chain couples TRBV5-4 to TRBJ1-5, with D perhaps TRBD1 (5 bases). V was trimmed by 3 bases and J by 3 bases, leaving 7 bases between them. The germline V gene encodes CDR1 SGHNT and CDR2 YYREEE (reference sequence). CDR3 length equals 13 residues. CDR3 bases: TGTGCCAGCAGCTGGGACCCCAATCAGCCCCAGCATTTT. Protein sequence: CASSWDPNQPQHF.

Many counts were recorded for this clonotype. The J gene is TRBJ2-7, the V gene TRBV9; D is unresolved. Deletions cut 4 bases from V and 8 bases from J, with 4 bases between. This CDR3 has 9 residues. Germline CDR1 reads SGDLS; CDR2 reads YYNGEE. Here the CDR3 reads CASSPKQYV. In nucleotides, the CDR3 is TGTGCCAGCAGCCCAAAGCAGTACGTC.

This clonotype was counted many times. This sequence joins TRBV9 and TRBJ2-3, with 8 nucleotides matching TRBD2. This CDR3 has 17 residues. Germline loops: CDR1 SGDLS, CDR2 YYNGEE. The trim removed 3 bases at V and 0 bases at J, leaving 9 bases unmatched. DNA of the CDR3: TGTGCCAGCAGCGAGGCCGGGGGGGCTAGGAGCACAGATACGCAGTATTTT. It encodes CASSEAGGARSTDTQYF.

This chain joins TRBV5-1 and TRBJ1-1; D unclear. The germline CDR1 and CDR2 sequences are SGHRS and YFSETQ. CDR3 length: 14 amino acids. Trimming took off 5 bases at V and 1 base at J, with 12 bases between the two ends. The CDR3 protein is CASRRNGRNTEAFF. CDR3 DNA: TGCGCCAGCAGGAGGAACGGACGGAACACTGAAGCTTTCTTT.

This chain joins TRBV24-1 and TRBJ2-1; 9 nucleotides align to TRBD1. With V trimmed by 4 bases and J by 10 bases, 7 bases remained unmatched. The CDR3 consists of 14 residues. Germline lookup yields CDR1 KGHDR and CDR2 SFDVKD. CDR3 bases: TGTGCCACCAGTGACAAGGGACAGGGCCAGGAGCAGTTCTTC. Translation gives CATSDKGQGQEQFF.

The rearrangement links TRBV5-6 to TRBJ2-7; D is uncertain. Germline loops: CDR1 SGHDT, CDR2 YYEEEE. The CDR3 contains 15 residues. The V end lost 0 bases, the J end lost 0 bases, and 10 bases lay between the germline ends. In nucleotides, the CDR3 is TGTGCCAGCAGCTTGGCCAAATCGGCCTCCTACGAGCAGTACTTC. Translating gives CASSLAKSASYEQYF.

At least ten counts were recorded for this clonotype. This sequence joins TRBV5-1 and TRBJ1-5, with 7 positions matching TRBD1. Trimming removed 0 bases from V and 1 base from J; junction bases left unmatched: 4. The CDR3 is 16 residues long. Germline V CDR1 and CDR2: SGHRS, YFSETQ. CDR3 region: CASSLAPGGSNQPQHF. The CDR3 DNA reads TGCGCCAGCAGCTTGGCCCCAGGGGGGAGCAATCAGCCCCAGCATTTT.

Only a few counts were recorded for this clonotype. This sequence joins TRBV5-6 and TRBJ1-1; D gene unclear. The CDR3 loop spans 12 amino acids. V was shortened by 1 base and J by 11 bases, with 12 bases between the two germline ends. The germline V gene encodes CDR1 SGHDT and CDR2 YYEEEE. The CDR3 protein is CASSLSQDRAFF. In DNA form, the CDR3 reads TGTGCCAGCAGCTTGTCCCAGGACCGGGCTTTCTTT. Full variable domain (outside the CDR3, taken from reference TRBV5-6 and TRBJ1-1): DAGVTQSPTHLIKTRGQQVTLRCSPKSGHDTVSWYQQALGQGPQFIFQYYEEEERQRGNFPDRFSGHQFPNYSSELNVNALLLGDSALYLCASSLSQDRAFFGQGTRLTVV.

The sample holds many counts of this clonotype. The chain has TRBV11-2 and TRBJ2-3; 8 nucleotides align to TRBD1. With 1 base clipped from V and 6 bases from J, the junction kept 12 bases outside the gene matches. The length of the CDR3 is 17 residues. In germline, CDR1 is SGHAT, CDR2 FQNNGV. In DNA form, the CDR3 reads TGTGCCAGCAGCTTAGCTCCCTGGGACAGGACCTCTGATACGCAGTATTTT. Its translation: CASSLAPWDRTSDTQYF.

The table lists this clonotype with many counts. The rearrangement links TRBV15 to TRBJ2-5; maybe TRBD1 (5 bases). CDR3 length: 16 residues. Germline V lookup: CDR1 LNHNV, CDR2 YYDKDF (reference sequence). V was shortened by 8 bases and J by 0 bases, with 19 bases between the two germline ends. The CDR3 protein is CATEARTSQYQETQYF. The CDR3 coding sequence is TGTGCCACCGAGGCTAGGACAAGCCAGTACCAAGAGACCCAGTACTTC.

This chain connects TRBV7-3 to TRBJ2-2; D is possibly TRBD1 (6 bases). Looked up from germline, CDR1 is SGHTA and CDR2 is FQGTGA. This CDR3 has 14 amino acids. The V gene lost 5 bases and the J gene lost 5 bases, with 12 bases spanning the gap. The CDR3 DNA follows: TGTGCCAGCAGCCTAAACACAGGGACCGGGGAGCTGTTTTTT. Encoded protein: CASSLNTGTGELFF.

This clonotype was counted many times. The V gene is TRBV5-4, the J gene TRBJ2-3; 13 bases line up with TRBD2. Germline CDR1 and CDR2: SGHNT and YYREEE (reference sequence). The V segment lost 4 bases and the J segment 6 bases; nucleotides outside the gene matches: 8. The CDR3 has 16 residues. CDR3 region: CASSRRTSGGVDTQYF. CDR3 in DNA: TGTGCCAGCAGCCGAAGGACTAGCGGGGGAGTTGATACGCAGTATTTT.

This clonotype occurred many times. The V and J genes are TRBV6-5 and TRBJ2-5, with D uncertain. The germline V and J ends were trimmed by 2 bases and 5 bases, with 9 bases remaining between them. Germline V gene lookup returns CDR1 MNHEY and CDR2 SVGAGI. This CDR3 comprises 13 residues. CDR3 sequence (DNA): TGTGCCAGCAGTTACAGTACAGCCGAGACCCAGTACTTC. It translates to CASSYSTAETQYF.

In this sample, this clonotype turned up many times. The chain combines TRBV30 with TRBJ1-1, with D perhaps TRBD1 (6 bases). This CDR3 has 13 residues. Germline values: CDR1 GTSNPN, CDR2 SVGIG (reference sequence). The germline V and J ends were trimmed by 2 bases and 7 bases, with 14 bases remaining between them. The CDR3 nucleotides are TGTGCCTGGAGTTTGGAGGGGGTGAGTGAAGCTTTCTTT. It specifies CAWSLEGVSEAFF.

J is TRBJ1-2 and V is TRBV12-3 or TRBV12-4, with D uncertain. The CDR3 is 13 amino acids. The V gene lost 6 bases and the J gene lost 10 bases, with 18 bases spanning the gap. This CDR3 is CASSLHGSEVYTF. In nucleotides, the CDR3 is TGTGCCAGCAGCCTTCATGGGTCTGAGGTCTACACCTTC.

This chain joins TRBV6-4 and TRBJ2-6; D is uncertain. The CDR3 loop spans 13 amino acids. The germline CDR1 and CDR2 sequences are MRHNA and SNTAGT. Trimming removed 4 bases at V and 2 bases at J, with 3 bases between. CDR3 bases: TGTGCCAGCAGTGCAGCTGGGGCCAACGTCCTGACTTTC. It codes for CASSAAGANVLTF.

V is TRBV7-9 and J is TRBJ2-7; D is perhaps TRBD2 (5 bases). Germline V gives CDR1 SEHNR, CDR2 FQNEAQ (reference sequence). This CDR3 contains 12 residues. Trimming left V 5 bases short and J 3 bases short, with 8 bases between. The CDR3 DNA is TGTGCCAGCAGCCCCGGGAACTACGAGCAGTACGTC. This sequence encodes CASSPGNYEQYV.

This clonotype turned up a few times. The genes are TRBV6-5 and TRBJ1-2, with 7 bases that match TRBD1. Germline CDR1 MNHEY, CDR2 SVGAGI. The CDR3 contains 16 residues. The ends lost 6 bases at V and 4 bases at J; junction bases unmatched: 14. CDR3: CASRRTGIEGGYGYTF. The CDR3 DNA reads TGTGCCAGCAGGCGGACAGGAATAGAAGGAGGCTATGGCTACACCTTC.

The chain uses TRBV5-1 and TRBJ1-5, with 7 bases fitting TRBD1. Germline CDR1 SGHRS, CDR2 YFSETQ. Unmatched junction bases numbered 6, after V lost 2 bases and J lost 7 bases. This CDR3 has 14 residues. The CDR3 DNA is TGCGCCAGCAGCTTAGATACAGGGGACCAGCCCCAGCATTTT. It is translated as CASSLDTGDQPQHF. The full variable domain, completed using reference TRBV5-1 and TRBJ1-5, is KAGVTQTPRYLIKTRGQQVTLSCSPISGHRSVSWYQQTPGQGLQFLFEYFSETQRNKGNFPGRFSGRQFSNSRSEMNVSTLELGDSALYLCASSLDTGDQPQHFGDGTRLSIL.